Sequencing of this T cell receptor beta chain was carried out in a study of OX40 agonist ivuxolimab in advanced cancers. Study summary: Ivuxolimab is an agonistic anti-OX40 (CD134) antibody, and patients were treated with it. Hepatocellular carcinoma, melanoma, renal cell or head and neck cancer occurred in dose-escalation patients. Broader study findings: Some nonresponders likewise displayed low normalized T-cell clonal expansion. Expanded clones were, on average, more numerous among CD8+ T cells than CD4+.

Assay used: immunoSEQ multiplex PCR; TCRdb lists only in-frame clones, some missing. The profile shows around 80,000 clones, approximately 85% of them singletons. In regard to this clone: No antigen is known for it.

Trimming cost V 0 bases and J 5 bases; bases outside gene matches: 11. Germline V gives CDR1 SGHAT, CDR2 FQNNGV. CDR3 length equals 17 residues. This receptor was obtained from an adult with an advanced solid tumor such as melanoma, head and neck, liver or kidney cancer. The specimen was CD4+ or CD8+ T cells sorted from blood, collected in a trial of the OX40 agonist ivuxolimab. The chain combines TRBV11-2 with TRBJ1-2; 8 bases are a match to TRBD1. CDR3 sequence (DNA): TGTGCCAGCAGCTTAGAACCTGGTCAGGGGGCGTCTTATGGCTACACCTTC. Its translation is CASSLEPGQGASYGYTF. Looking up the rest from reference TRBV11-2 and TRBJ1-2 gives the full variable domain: EAGVAQSPRYKIIEKRQSVAFWCNPISGHATLYWYQQILGQGPKLLIQFQNNGVVDDSQLPKDRFSAERLKGVDSTLKIQPAKLEDSAVYLCASSLEPGQGASYGYTFGSGTRLTVV.